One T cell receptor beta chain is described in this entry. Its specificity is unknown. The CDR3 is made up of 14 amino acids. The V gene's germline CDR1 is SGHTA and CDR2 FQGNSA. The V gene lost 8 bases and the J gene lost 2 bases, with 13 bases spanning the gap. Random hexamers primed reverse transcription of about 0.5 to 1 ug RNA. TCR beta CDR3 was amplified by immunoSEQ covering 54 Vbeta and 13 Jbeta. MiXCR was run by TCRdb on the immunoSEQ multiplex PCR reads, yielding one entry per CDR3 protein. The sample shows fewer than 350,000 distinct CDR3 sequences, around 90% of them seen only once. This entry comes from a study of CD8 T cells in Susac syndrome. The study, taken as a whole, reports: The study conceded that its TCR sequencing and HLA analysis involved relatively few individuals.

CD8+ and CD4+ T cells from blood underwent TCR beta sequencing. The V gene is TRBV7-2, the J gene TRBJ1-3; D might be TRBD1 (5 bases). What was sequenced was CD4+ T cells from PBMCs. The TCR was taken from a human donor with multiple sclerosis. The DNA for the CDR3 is TGTGCCAGCGCACACGGGACGGCTGGAAACACCATATATTTT. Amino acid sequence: CASAHGTAGNTIYF.